This is a list of T cell receptor beta chains from one sample in a study of cytomegalovirus exposure and HLA in healthy donors. Libraries were prepared by immunoSEQ multiplex PCR; TCRdb keeps only in-frame clonotypes and omits some of them. Among around 200,000 clones, almost 90% were seen once, and the ten largest hold roughly 3%. The material sequenced was PBMCs. These receptors all stem from a young woman in good health and CMV-seronegative. Both conserved end residues are part of each CDR3. Fields, in order: CDR3 protein, CDR3 DNA, V gene, clone size, D gene, J gene. The D gene is left open where the match is weak. Size is stated for part of the rows, as once, few or many counts, or as a class when the clone is expanded.

CDR3 protein: CASSFRPGNPAGTEAFF
CDR3 DNA: TGCGCCAGCAGCTTTCGGCCAGGCAACCCGGCGGGAACTGAAGCTTTCTTT
V gene: TRBV5-1
clone size: NA
D gene: NA
J gene: TRBJ1-1

CDR3 protein: CASSLLEPNTGELFF
CDR3 DNA: TGTGCCAGCAGCCTCCTAGAGCCGAACACCGGGGAGCTGTTTTTT
V gene: TRBV7-6
clone size: NA
D gene: NA
J gene: TRBJ2-2

CDR3 protein: CSVEESMNRGDYNEQFF
CDR3 DNA: TGCAGCGTTGAAGAGTCAATGAACAGGGGTGACTACAATGAGCAGTTCTTC
V gene: TRBV29-1
clone size: NA
D gene: TRBD1
J gene: TRBJ2-1

CDR3 protein: CASSLFFQAQGPGELFF
CDR3 DNA: TGTGCCAGCAGTTTATTCTTCCAGGCCCAAGGTCCCGGGGAGCTGTTTTTT
V gene: TRBV28
clone size: NA
D gene: NA
J gene: TRBJ2-2

CDR3 protein: CASSHWDTAYEQYF
CDR3 DNA: TGTGCCAGCAGCCACTGGGACACTGCCTACGAGCAGTACTTC
V gene: TRBV7-9
clone size: once
D gene: NA
J gene: TRBJ2-7

CDR3 protein: CASSLLGGRVQETQYF
CDR3 DNA: TGTGCCAGCAGTTTATTAGGCGGGAGGGTCCAAGAGACCCAGTACTTC
V gene: TRBV27
clone size: NA
D gene: TRBD2
J gene: TRBJ2-5

CDR3 protein: CASSLTGQGNTDTQYF
CDR3 DNA: TGTGCCAGCAGCTTGACAGGACAGGGTAACACAGATACGCAGTATTTT
V gene: TRBV5-6
clone size: NA
D gene: TRBD1
J gene: TRBJ2-3

CDR3 protein: CASTNGGTGELFF
CDR3 DNA: TGTGCCAGCACCAACGGAGGAACCGGGGAGCTGTTTTTT
V gene: TRBV28
clone size: once
D gene: NA
J gene: TRBJ2-2

CDR3 protein: CASSLVAGPNEKLFF
CDR3 DNA: TGTGCCAGCAGCTTGGTAGCTGGCCCGAATGAAAAACTGTTTTTT
V gene: TRBV7-9
clone size: NA
D gene: NA
J gene: TRBJ1-4

CDR3 protein: CASSLRTGGSYEQYF
CDR3 DNA: TGTGCCAGCTCACTACGGACAGGGGGCTCCTACGAGCAGTACTTC
V gene: TRBV18
clone size: NA
D gene: TRBD1
J gene: TRBJ2-7

CDR3 protein: CASSRGTGRTDTQYF
CDR3 DNA: TGTGCCAGCAGTCGTGGGACAGGGAGGACAGATACGCAGTATTTT
V gene: TRBV2
clone size: NA
D gene: TRBD1
J gene: TRBJ2-3

CDR3 protein: CASNPGLAGPAPYNEQFF
CDR3 DNA: TGTGCCAGCAACCCGGGACTAGCGGGTCCTGCTCCCTACAATGAGCAGTTCTTC
V gene: TRBV13
clone size: NA
D gene: TRBD2
J gene: TRBJ2-1

CDR3 protein: CASSVGREIGETQYF
CDR3 DNA: TGTGCCAGCAGCGTAGGACGGGAGATAGGGGAGACCCAGTACTTC
V gene: TRBV9
clone size: NA
D gene: NA
J gene: TRBJ2-5

CDR3 protein: CAISESLAGVEQFF
CDR3 DNA: TGTGCCATCAGTGAGTCACTAGCGGGAGTTGAGCAGTTCTTC
V gene: TRBV10-3
clone size: NA
D gene: TRBD2
J gene: TRBJ2-1

CDR3 protein: CASSSPQGRDTGELFF
CDR3 DNA: TGTGCCAGCAGTTCCCCCCAGGGGAGGGACACCGGGGAGCTGTTTTTT
V gene: TRBV6-5
clone size: NA
D gene: NA
J gene: TRBJ2-2

CDR3 protein: CSAREGQGTFF
CDR3 DNA: TGCAGCGCCCGGGAGGGACAGGGAACTTTCTTT
V gene: TRBV29-1
clone size: once
D gene: TRBD1
J gene: TRBJ1-1

CDR3 protein: CSVRLAGVDNEQFF
CDR3 DNA: TGCAGCGTTCGACTAGCGGGCGTAGACAATGAGCAGTTCTTC
V gene: TRBV29-1
clone size: NA
D gene: TRBD2
J gene: TRBJ2-1

CDR3 protein: CASSQDESTGVNYGYTF
CDR3 DNA: TGCGCCAGCAGCCAAGATGAATCGACAGGGGTGAACTATGGCTACACCTTC
V gene: TRBV4-1
clone size: NA
D gene: TRBD1
J gene: TRBJ1-2

CDR3 protein: CASSRERLAGVEDTQYF
CDR3 DNA: TGTGCCAGCAGTCGCGAAAGACTAGCGGGAGTGGAAGATACGCAGTATTTT
V gene: TRBV28
clone size: NA
D gene: TRBD2
J gene: TRBJ2-3

CDR3 protein: CASSQGAGGLGETQYF
CDR3 DNA: TGTGCCAGCAGCCAGGGAGCGGGAGGGCTTGGTGAGACCCAGTACTTC
V gene: TRBV4-2
clone size: NA
D gene: TRBD2
J gene: TRBJ2-5

CDR3 protein: CAITATVANTEAFF
CDR3 DNA: TGTGCCATCACCGCGACTGTTGCAAACACTGAAGCTTTCTTT
V gene: TRBV10-3
clone size: NA
D gene: NA
J gene: TRBJ1-1

CDR3 protein: CASSRGSGLDEKLFF
CDR3 DNA: TGTGCCAGCTCCCGAGGGTCAGGCCTAGATGAAAAACTGTTTTTT
V gene: TRBV18
clone size: NA
D gene: NA
J gene: TRBJ1-4

CDR3 protein: CAWSPKGLAENEQFF
CDR3 DNA: TGTGCCTGGAGTCCCAAAGGACTAGCTGAAAATGAGCAGTTCTTC
V gene: TRBV30
clone size: NA
D gene: TRBD2
J gene: TRBJ2-1

CDR3 protein: CASSVYAIDTQYF
CDR3 DNA: TGTGCCAGCAGTGTTTACGCGATCGATACGCAGTATTTT
V gene: TRBV27
clone size: NA
D gene: NA
J gene: TRBJ2-3

CDR3 protein: CATSTRQGTTGELFF
CDR3 DNA: TGTGCCACCTCCACAAGACAGGGAACTACCGGGGAGCTGTTTTTT
V gene: TRBV19
clone size: NA
D gene: TRBD1
J gene: TRBJ2-2

CDR3 protein: CASRFLAGAYEQYF
CDR3 DNA: TGTGCCAGCAGGTTCTTAGCGGGAGCCTACGAGCAGTACTTC
V gene: TRBV6-1
clone size: NA
D gene: TRBD2
J gene: TRBJ2-7